What follows are 13 T cell receptor beta chains derived from one specimen sequenced in a study of T cells after yellow fever vaccination. TCRdb called the 5' RACE reads again in MiXCR, with one record for every CDR3 protein. There are about 400,000 distinct CDR3 sequences in the sample; about 6.2% occur only once, and 15% lies in the top ten. This material consisted of PBMCs, taken 5 days after the yellow fever booster vaccination. These receptors were obtained from a man between 25 and 39 years old who received the YFV17D yellow fever vaccine.

In its sample, this clonotype was seen a few times. The chain has TRBV25-1 and TRBJ2-1; 11 bases are a match to TRBD2. The germline V gene encodes CDR1 MGHDK and CDR2 SYGVNS. The CDR3 extends over 15 amino acids. After removal of 3 bases from V and 9 bases from J, the junction contained 7 bases not matched to a gene. As DNA, the CDR3 is TGTGCCAGCAGTGAGACTAGCGGGATGTGGTTTGAGCAGTTCTTC. Translated: CASSETSGMWFEQFF.

The chain is built from TRBV12-3 or TRBV12-4 and TRBJ1-5, with 7 nucleotides matching TRBD1. The V segment lost 3 bases and the J segment 6 bases; nucleotides outside the gene matches: 5. The CDR3 sequence is 14 residues long. The CDR3 DNA reads as TGTGCCAGCAGTTTTTCAGGGGGAGTTCAGCCCCAGCATTTT. This sequence encodes CASSFSGGVQPQHF.

Turning to this clonotype: A junction boundary mismatches the germline segment, possibly from a read error. The J gene is TRBJ2-1, the V gene TRBV10-3, with 8 nucleotides matching TRBD1. Germline V gene data show CDR1 as ENHRY and CDR2 as SYGVKD. CDR3 length equals 17 residues. Here the CDR3 reads CALSLTPTGGGEDEQFF. The CDR3 DNA follows: TGTGCCCTCAGTCTCACCCCAACAGGGGGTGGAGAAGATGAGCAGTTCTTC.

This clonotype appeared a few times. The chain joins TRBV11-3 to TRBJ2-1, with TRBD2 matching over 12 bases. This CDR3 is built from 16 residues. The V gene end was trimmed by 2 bases and the J gene end by 7 bases; junction bases not matched to a gene: 6. Germline loops: CDR1 SGHNT, CDR2 YENEEA. CDR3 residues: CASSLSPLAGGNEQFF. The CDR3 DNA reads as TGTGCCAGCAGCTTAAGTCCGCTAGCGGGAGGGAATGAGCAGTTCTTC.

The chain is built from TRBV7-2 and TRBJ2-1, with D perhaps TRBD2 (5 bases). V was trimmed by 2 bases and J by 5 bases, leaving 13 bases between them. This CDR3 has 15 amino acids. Germline assignment: CDR1 SGHTA and CDR2 FQGNSA. In DNA form, the CDR3 reads TGTGCCAGCAGCTTAATGAGGGTAGGAAACAATGAGCAGTTCTTC. It specifies CASSLMRVGNNEQFF.

This clonotype occurred a few times. The chain joins TRBV20-1 to TRBJ2-1; 7 nucleotides agree with TRBD2. J lost 0 bases, V lost 2 bases, and 4 bases had no gene match. CDR1 DFQATT and CDR2 SNEGSKA come from the germline V gene (reference sequence). This CDR3 comprises 15 residues. This CDR3 reads CSARLSGTSYNEQFF. The CDR3 region has the DNA TGCAGTGCTAGACTAAGCGGGACCTCCTACAATGAGCAGTTCTTC.

The V call is TRBV6-5, the J call TRBJ1-4; 9 positions agree with TRBD1. V lost 11 bases, J lost 6 bases, and 4 bases stayed unmatched. The V gene's germline CDR1 is MNHEY and CDR2 SVGAGI. The CDR3 spans 12 residues. CDR3 coding DNA: TGTGCCGCGGGACAGGGTGATGAAAAACTGTTTTTT. Translated, it gives CAAGQGDEKLFF.

This clonotype was detected a few times. One junction end does not reproduce the germline sequence, and a read error may be involved. The chain combines TRBV19 with TRBJ2-2, with 11 bases aligning to TRBD2. Germline CDR1 is LNHDA and CDR2 is SQIVND (reference sequence). CDR3 length: 14 amino acids. DNA of the CDR3: TGTGCCAGTAGGATAGCGGGAGGGTCCGGGGAGCTGTTTTTT. Translated: CASRIAGGSGELFF. Together with reference TRBV19 and TRBJ2-2, the CDR3 gives the full variable domain: DGGITQSPKYLFRKEGQNVTLSCEQNLNHDAMYWYRQDPGQGLRLIYYSQIVNDFQKGDIAEGYSVSREKKESFPLTVTSAQKNPTAFYLCASRIAGGSGELFFGEGSRLTVL.

This clonotype was counted only a few times. The genes are TRBV18 and TRBJ2-1, with TRBD2 as a possible D gene (5 bases). Trimming cost V 3 bases and J 9 bases, with 9 bases left between them. Germline V gene lookup returns CDR1 KGHSH and CDR2 LQKENI. This CDR3 has 12 residues. CDR3 amino acids: CASSPTSSEQFF. CDR3 in DNA: TGTGCCAGCTCACCTACTAGTTCTGAGCAGTTCTTC.

This clonotype was picked up many times. This chain joins TRBV12-3 or TRBV12-4 and TRBJ2-3; D is ambiguous. V was pared by 6 bases and J by 7 bases, with 5 bases between. CDR3 length equals 10 residues. The DNA for the CDR3 is TGTGCCAGCAGCTCGAATACGCAGTATTTT. This sequence encodes CASSSNTQYF.

V usage is TRBV4-3 and J usage is TRBJ1-5; perhaps TRBD1 as D (5 bases). The CDR3 loop spans 15 amino acids. Germline V CDR1 and CDR2: LGHNA, YSLEER. Trimming removed 0 bases from V and 8 bases from J, with 14 bases in between. The CDR3 region has the DNA TGCGCCAGCAGCCAAGATGACGCCAGAGGGGAGCCCCAGCATTTT. It encodes CASSQDDARGEPQHF.

In this sample, this clonotype turned up many times. The genes are TRBV12-3 or TRBV12-4 and TRBJ2-3; D perhaps matches TRBD2 (5 bases). This CDR3 comprises 17 residues. V was cut by 5 bases and J by 4 bases, with 22 bases left in between. CDR3 nucleotides: TGTGCCAGCAGTACGCCTCTCATCCTAGGAGGACCAGATACGCAGTATTTT. The encoded protein is CASSTPLILGGPDTQYF.

The chain's CDR3 is CAWGGQVTGELFF. The CDR3 region has the DNA TGTGCCTGGGGGGGTCAAGTAACCGGGGAGCTGTTTTTT. The gene calls are TRBV30 and TRBJ2-2; D is tentatively TRBD1 or TRBD2 (5 bases each). The CDR3 covers 13 residues. Germline CDR1 is GTSNPN and CDR2 is SVGIG (reference sequence). The V end was cut by 5 bases, the J end by 5 bases, with 12 bases between. The variable domain in full, with the rest retrieved from reference TRBV30 and TRBJ2-2, is SQTIHQWPATLVQPVGSPLSLECTVEGTSNPNLYWYRQAAGRGLQLLFYSVGIGQISSEVPQNLSASRPQDRQFILSSKKLLLSDSGFYLCAWGGQVTGELFFGEGSRLTVL.